This TCR beta chain came from a study of T cell responses to AZD1222 COVID-19 vaccine. Produced via immunoSEQ multiplex PCR; TCRdb's table is partial and in-frame only. The sample shows roughly 110,000 clones, around 87% of them seen only once. General study findings and limits: It was only 6 or 7 AZD1222 recipients who were seropositive at baseline. Repertoire collection took place solely once the T cell response had peaked. Donors were largely white British and mainly female; clonal diversity was possibly underestimated. As reported, nearly half of all spike-specific TCRs target variant regions that are unmutated.

This clone was picked up one time. The antigen is undetermined. The clonotype comes from an adult in good health. Material: peripheral blood, obtained on day 0 of AZD1222 vaccination.

As DNA, the CDR3 is TGTGCCAGTAGGACAGGGGGCAACACCGGGGAGCTGTTTTTT. Its protein is CASRTGGNTGELFF. The chain couples TRBV6-5 to TRBJ2-2; 11 nucleotides line up with TRBD1. The V and J ends lost 9 bases and 2 bases, in that order; junction bases with no gene match: 2. This CDR3 has 14 residues. CDR1 MNHEY and CDR2 SVGAGI come from the germline V gene.